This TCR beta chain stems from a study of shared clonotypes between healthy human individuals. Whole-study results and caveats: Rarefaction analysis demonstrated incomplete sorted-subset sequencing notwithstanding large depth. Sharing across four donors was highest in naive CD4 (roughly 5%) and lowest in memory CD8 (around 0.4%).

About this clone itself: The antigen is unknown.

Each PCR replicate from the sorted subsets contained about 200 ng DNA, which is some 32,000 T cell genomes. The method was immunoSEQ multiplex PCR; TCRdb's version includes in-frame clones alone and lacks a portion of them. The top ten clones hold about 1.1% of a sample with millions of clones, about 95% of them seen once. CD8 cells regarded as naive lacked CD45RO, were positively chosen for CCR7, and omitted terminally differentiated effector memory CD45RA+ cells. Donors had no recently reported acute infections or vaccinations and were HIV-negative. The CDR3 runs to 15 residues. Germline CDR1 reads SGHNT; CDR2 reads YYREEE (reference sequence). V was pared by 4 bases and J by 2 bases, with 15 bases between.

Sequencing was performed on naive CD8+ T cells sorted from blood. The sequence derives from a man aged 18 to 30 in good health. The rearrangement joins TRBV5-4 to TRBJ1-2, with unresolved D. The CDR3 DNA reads TGTGCCAGCAGCACCCCGGGCAGCCAAAACTATGGCTACACCTTC. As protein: CASSTPGSQNYGYTF.